This TCR beta chain originates from a study of metastatic and nonmetastatic thyroid tumors. Looking at the study overall: Repertoires of blood and of tissue (tumor or nodule) from malignant and benign thyroid patients were compared. Broader study findings: Across blood and tumor, TCR beta diversity in malignant thyroid tumors was reportedly significantly higher than in benign nodules.

Patients had received no treatment of any kind before thyroid surgery. Authors' data handling: The distant-metastasis classifier for papillary thyroid cancer was built from CDR3 differences across clinicopathological groups. TCRdb reprocessed the PCR reads via MiXCR. TCRdb's processing, not the authors', yielded these V and J calls. The table records roughly 10,000 clones, about 31% of them present only once. This clone is labeled as medium-sized. The antigen remains undetermined. The CDR3 runs 12 residues. Looked up from germline, CDR1 is MNHNS and CDR2 is SASEGT. V shed 5 bases and J shed 6 bases, with 9 bases lying between them.

This clonotype was obtained from a female donor with papillary thyroid cancer or a benign thyroid nodule (not recorded which). Some clones in this sample may be carry-over from other donors' samples. V gene TRBV6-1 combines with J gene TRBJ2-3; tentatively, D is TRBD2 (6 bases). The sequenced material came from tumor tissue. The CDR3 region has the DNA TGTGCCAGCAGTCGGAGCGGGGATACGCAGTATTTT. It is translated as CASSRSGDTQYF.